Listed here is a single T cell receptor (beta chain). Its matching antigen is unknown. Some clones are missing from TCRdb's copy, which holds only in-frame ones; the method was immunoSEQ multiplex PCR. Among about 150,000 clones, approximately 91% were seen once, and the ten largest hold just under 2%. These data are taken from a study of T cell responses to AZD1222 COVID-19 vaccine. Second-dose intervals near 4 or 12 weeks were combined. Study-wide results and limits: White British donors predominated, females outnumbered males, and clonal diversity was possibly underestimated. Of the AZD1222 recipients, only 5 to 7 were seropositive at baseline. Reports indicate that nearly half of spike-specific TCRs are directed at unmutated variant regions.

V shed 5 bases, J shed 4 bases, and the junction held 2 bases outside the gene matches. Germline V CDR1 and CDR2: SNHLY, FYNNEI. The CDR3 is 14 residues long. The receptor was derived from an adult who received the AZD1222 COVID-19 vaccine. This sequence joins TRBV2 and TRBJ1-5; 10 bases map to TRBD1. The specimen comprised peripheral blood, sampled 28 days after the second AZD1222 dose. CDR3 sequence reads: CASSSDRGNQPQHF. CDR3 coding DNA: TGTGCCAGCAGTTCGGACAGGGGGAATCAGCCCCAGCATTTT.